This is a list of T cell receptor beta chains from one sample in a study of breast tumors, draining lymph nodes, adjacent tissues. TCRdb reanalysed the multiplex PCR reads using MiXCR and keeps one entry per CDR3 protein. Among some 100,000 distinct CDR3 sequences listed, approximately 21% were seen once. What was sequenced was axillary lymph node tissue. The receptors were gathered from a female donor with breast cancer. Some clones in this sample may be carry-over from other donors' samples. Each CDR3 is given with its conserved first and last residue. The D gene is left open where the match is weak. A clone size is listed for some rows: how often the clone was seen (once, few, many), or a class if it is expanded.

TRBV4-1	TRBJ2-7	NA	many	TGCGCCAGCAGCCAAGAGGCCCTCTCCTACGAGCAGTACTTC	CASSQEALSYEQYF
TRBV12-3/TRBV12-4	TRBJ2-7	NA	many	TGTGCCAGCAGTTATCAGACTAGATCCGAGCAGTACTTC	CASSYQTRSEQYF
TRBV5-6	TRBJ2-7	TRBD1	many	TGTGCCAGCAGCGAGGACAGGGGCGACGAGCAGTACTTC	CASSEDRGDEQYF
TRBV5-6	TRBJ2-5	TRBD1	many	TGTGCCAGTACCTTACCGGGACAGGGGTCGCAAGAGACCCAGTACTTC	CASTLPGQGSQETQYF
TRBV2	TRBJ2-7	NA	many	TGTGCCAGCAGCAGTCTACAGGGAACAGGCCCCTACGAGCAGTACTTC	CASSSLQGTGPYEQYF
TRBV27	TRBJ1-4	TRBD1	NA	TGTGCCAGCACCAACCGGGACAGGGAAGACACTAATGAAAAACTGTTTTTT	CASTNRDREDTNEKLFF
TRBV7-9	TRBJ2-7	NA	many	TGTGCCAGCAGCTCCAGCGCCTCCTACGAGCAGTACTTC	CASSSSASYEQYF
TRBV12-3/TRBV12-4	TRBJ1-5	NA	many	TGTGCCAGCAGTTTAGCTAGTGGCAGAGGCAATCAGCCCCAGCATTTT	CASSLASGRGNQPQHF
TRBV5-4	TRBJ1-4	TRBD1	NA	TGTGCCAGCAGCTTGGCTGCTAGGACAGGGAGTAATGAAAAACTGTTTTTT	CASSLAARTGSNEKLFF
TRBV11-2	TRBJ1-2	NA	many	TGTGCCAGCAGCTTAGAATACAGGGCGTACTATGGCTACACCTTC	CASSLEYRAYYGYTF
TRBV7-3	TRBJ2-1	NA	many	TGTGCCAGCAGCGATACAAGGGGCAATGAGCAGTTCTTC	CASSDTRGNEQFF
TRBV5-1	TRBJ2-5	NA	many	TGCGCCAGCAGCTTGGCCGGGGGTTTGGGCCAAGAGACCCAGTACTTC	CASSLAGGLGQETQYF
TRBV5-1	TRBJ2-3	TRBD1	many	TGCGCCAGCAGCCCACCGGGACAGAGCACAGATACGCAGTATTTT	CASSPPGQSTDTQYF
TRBV10-3	TRBJ2-7	TRBD1	many	TGTGCCATTCACCCGGGACAGGGGGCCTACGAGCAGTACTTC	CAIHPGQGAYEQYF
TRBV27	TRBJ2-7	NA	many	TGTGCCAGCAGTTCTTTAAAGGGGTCAGAGTACTTC	CASSSLKGSEYF
TRBV2	TRBJ1-4	TRBD1	many	TGTGCCAGCGGTAGACAGGGGTCAACTAATGAAAAACTGTTTTTT	CASGRQGSTNEKLFF
TRBV24-1	TRBJ1-2	NA	many	TGTGCCACCAGTGCCGGGACGGGCTATGGCTACACCTTC	CATSAGTGYGYTF
TRBV6-6	TRBJ1-2	NA	many	TGTGCCAGCAGCCGTAAAGGGTATGGCTACACCTTC	CASSRKGYGYTF
TRBV19	TRBJ2-3	NA	NA	TGTGCCAGTAGTACCACTAGCAGCACAGATACGCAGTATTTT	CASSTTSSTDTQYF
TRBV7-9	TRBJ1-2	TRBD1	many	TGTGCCAGCAGCCAAGGGACAGGGGGCTTTTTCCCTAACTATGGCTACACCTTC	CASSQGTGGFFPNYGYTF
TRBV19	TRBJ1-4	TRBD1	NA	TGTGCCAGTAGCACCGACAGGGCTTCGGGGACCGCTAATGAAAAACTGTTTTTT	CASSTDRASGTANEKLFF
TRBV28	TRBJ1-6	NA	NA	TGTGCCAGCAGATTCGAGGGACATTATAATTCACCCCTCCACTTT	CASRFEGHYNSPLHF
TRBV11-2	TRBJ2-3	NA	few	TGTGCCAGCAGCTTAGGGGGGTTGAATACAGATACGCAGTATTTT	CASSLGGLNTDTQYF
TRBV6-6	TRBJ2-7	TRBD2	many	TGTGCCAGCACCCCGGGGGGGGGCGAGGTAACCTACGAGCAGTACTTC	CASTPGGGEVTYEQYF
TRBV11-3	TRBJ2-2	NA	many	TGTGCCAGCAGCCTAGCTGCCAACACCGGGGAGCTGTTTTTT	CASSLAANTGELFF
TRBV24-1	TRBJ2-5	NA	NA	TGTGCCACCAGTGATTTGGTAAGGGGGGCAGCCACCCAGGAGACCCAGTACTTC	CATSDLVRGAATQETQYF
TRBV4-2	TRBJ1-1	NA	NA	TGTGCCAGCAGCCAAGCGGGGGCTGTTGAAGCTTTCTTT	CASSQAGAVEAFF
TRBV19	TRBJ1-1	NA	NA	TGTGCCAGTTACGTATCGAACACTGAAGCTTTCTTT	CASYVSNTEAFF
TRBV2	TRBJ2-2	NA	many	TGTGCCAGCAGCGGGGACTCTCTCTTGAACACCGGGGAGCTGTTTTTT	CASSGDSLLNTGELFF
TRBV20-1	TRBJ1-5	TRBD1	NA	TGCAGTCCTAGAGACAGGGTGAGCAATCGGCCCCAGCATTTT	CSPRDRVSNRPQHF
TRBV9	TRBJ2-2	TRBD1	NA	TGTGCCAGCAGCGTAGCAACAGGGGGAAGCGGGGAGCTGTTTTTT	CASSVATGGSGELFF
TRBV7-2	TRBJ2-6	TRBD2	many	TGTGCCAGCAGCTTCGGGGGACTACTACCTGGGGCCAACGTCCTGACTTTC	CASSFGGLLPGANVLTF
TRBV6-1	TRBJ2-5	NA	many	TGTGCCAGCACTCCGGTAGAGACCCAGTACTTC	CASTPVETQYF
TRBV4-1	TRBJ2-1	TRBD2	many	TGCGCCAGCAGCCAAGGGGGCTATGGGACTAGGCGTTGGAATGAGCAGTTCTTC	CASSQGGYGTRRWNEQFF
TRBV11-3	TRBJ2-3	TRBD2	many	TGTGCCAGCAGCTCCGGGACTAAAACAGATACGCAGTATTTT	CASSSGTKTDTQYF
TRBV11-2	TRBJ2-7	NA	many	TGTGCCAGCAGCTTAACCAGGGCCGTGTACGAGCAGTACTTC	CASSLTRAVYEQYF
TRBV19	TRBJ1-2	NA	many	TGTGCCAGTAGTTTCGGCCATCTAAATACTAACTATGGCTACACCTTC	CASSFGHLNTNYGYTF
TRBV13	TRBJ2-7	TRBD1	NA	TGTGCCAGCAGCCTCCGGGACAGACATACCTACGAGCAGTACTTC	CASSLRDRHTYEQYF
TRBV27	TRBJ2-7	NA	many	TGTGCCAGCAGTTTCGGACAATCCTACGAGCAGTACTTC	CASSFGQSYEQYF
TRBV10-2	TRBJ1-5	NA	many	TGCGCCAGCAGTGGCCAGGGGATCGGTAGCAATCAGCCCCAGCATTTT	CASSGQGIGSNQPQHF
TRBV12-3/TRBV12-4	TRBJ1-3	NA	many	TGTGCCAGCATTAAGTGGCACACCATATATTTT	CASIKWHTIYF
TRBV20-1	TRBJ1-6	TRBD1	many	TGCAGTGCTAGAGTGACAGGGGGCGGATATAATTCACCCCTCCACTTT	CSARVTGGGYNSPLHF